This TCR beta chain originates from a study of T-cell reconstitution after alpha-beta-depleted transplantation in children. Findings of the study overall: Day-60 TCRbeta diversity that was high in some patients was derived from surviving recipient T cells and thymic progenitors. One year post-transplant, T-cell counts and diversity were largely derived from T cells produced anew. The origin of alpha-beta T cells about two months after transplant was reportedly several hundred expanded graft clones.

This clonotype was detected many times. The antigen is not known. This sample's TCRbeta library carried unique molecular identifier barcodes. TCRdb re-called the PCR reads with MiXCR, one entry per CDR3 protein. The sample yields a few hundred thousand distinct CDR3 sequences, approximately 11% seen once. The CDR3 loop spans 15 amino acids. Trimming took off 2 bases at V and 2 bases at J, with 10 bases between the two ends. CDR1 and CDR2 from the germline V gene are SEHNR and FQNEAQ (reference sequence). This clonotype originated in a child under two years old with acute myeloid leukemia, due to receive a stem cell transplant. This sample comprised PBMCs, obtained before TCRalphabeta/CD19-depleted stem cell transplant. This chain uses TRBV7-9 with TRBJ2-1, with D unresolved. The CDR3 DNA follows: TGTGCCAGCAGCTTACGGGCAGGAACCTACAATGAGCAGTTCTTC. Translation gives CASSLRAGTYNEQFF.